A single sample is the source of the 31 T cell receptor beta chains below, sequenced in a study of cytomegalovirus exposure and HLA in healthy donors. Vbeta (60) and Jbeta (13) primers were used in the PCR. Method: immunoSEQ multiplex PCR; TCRdb's copy keeps in-frame clones and lacks some. The data hold around 100,000 clones, with roughly 80% observed a single time. The material sequenced was PBMCs. All receptors come from a man aged 25-45 years in good health and CMV-seropositive.

Here the CDR3 DNA reads TGTGCCAGTAGTCGCTTGCCGGTCTCCAACACTGAAGCTTTCTTT. Amino acids: CASSRLPVSNTEAFF. The rearrangement links TRBV19 to TRBJ1-1; no firm D call. The CDR3 totals 15 residues. V was cut by 5 bases and J by 2 bases, with 15 bases left in between. Germline V gene sequence: CDR1 LNHDA, CDR2 SQIVND (reference sequence).

The chain is built from TRBV5-1 and TRBJ1-1; maybe TRBD1 (6 bases). The CDR3 totals 15 residues. The germline gives CDR1 SGHRS, CDR2 YFSETQ. Trimming left V 3 bases short and J 1 base short, with 13 bases between. The CDR3 region is CASSWGSRGNTEAFF. DNA of the CDR3: TGCGCCAGCAGCTGGGGGAGCAGGGGGAACACTGAAGCTTTCTTT. The full variable domain, with the rest looked up from reference TRBV5-1 and TRBJ1-1, is KAGVTQTPRYLIKTRGQQVTLSCSPISGHRSVSWYQQTPGQGLQFLFEYFSETQRNKGNFPGRFSGRQFSNSRSEMNVSTLELGDSALYLCASSWGSRGNTEAFFGQGTRLTVV.

The genes are TRBV4-2 and TRBJ2-1; 10 bases are shared with TRBD2. Trimming cost V 2 bases and J 9 bases; bases outside gene matches: 7. CDR1 and CDR2 from the germline V gene are LGHNA and YNFKEQ. This CDR3 is built from 15 residues. The CDR3 region is CASSQKAGGPSEQFF. DNA for the CDR3: TGTGCCAGCAGCCAAAAAGCGGGAGGGCCGAGTGAGCAGTTCTTC.

V usage is TRBV2 and J usage is TRBJ1-5, with D perhaps TRBD1 (5 bases). The germline V and J ends were trimmed by 4 bases and 7 bases, with 14 bases remaining between them. CDR1 is SNHLY and CDR2 is FYNNEI in the germline V gene. This CDR3 is built from 14 residues. The CDR3 spells CASSGGTGDQPQHF. The CDR3 DNA is TGTGCCAGCAGTGGAGGTACAGGCGACCAGCCCCAGCATTTT.

The chain links TRBV6-4 to TRBJ2-3, with 8 bases aligning to TRBD2. The trim removed 4 bases at V and 2 bases at J, leaving 2 bases unmatched. The germline V gene has CDR1 MRHNA and CDR2 SNTAGT. CDR3 length equals 14 residues. The CDR3 region is CASSAGGHTDTQYF. The CDR3, as DNA: TGTGCCAGCAGTGCGGGGGGGCACACAGATACGCAGTATTTT.

This sequence joins TRBV27 and TRBJ2-1; a weak D match, TRBD2 (5 bases). The CDR3 covers 15 residues. Germline V gene sequence: CDR1 MNHEY, CDR2 SMNVEV (reference sequence). V was cut by 4 bases and J by 4 bases, with 14 bases left in between. CDR3 residues: CASSSSHPIYNEQFF. CDR3 DNA: TGTGCCAGCAGTTCTAGCCACCCTATATACAATGAGCAGTTCTTC.

The chain employs TRBV5-1 and TRBJ2-1, with 8 bases identical to TRBD1. The CDR3 runs 14 residues. Germline V gene lookup returns CDR1 SGHRS and CDR2 YFSETQ. The ends lost 5 bases at V and 4 bases at J; junction bases unmatched: 5. CDR3 bases: TGCGCCAGCAGGGTGCAGGGGGCATACAATGAGCAGTTCTTC. Protein sequence: CASRVQGAYNEQFF.

With regard to this clone: One end of the junction fails to match germline, which may point to a read error. The chain combines TRBV5-4 with TRBJ2-7; tentative D call: TRBD2 (6 bases). The CDR3 runs to 11 residues. Germline-derived CDR1 and CDR2 are SGHNT and YYREEE (reference sequence). In nucleotides, the CDR3 is TGTGCCAGCAGGTTTCGGGACTCCATCAGCTTC. Protein: CASRFRDSISF.

This rearrangement joins TRBV2 to TRBJ2-7; D is unclear. V shed 6 bases and J shed 3 bases, with 9 bases lying between them. Germline CDR1 SNHLY, CDR2 FYNNEI. The CDR3 sequence is 12 residues long. CDR3 amino acids: CASREHFYEQYF. The CDR3 DNA reads as TGTGCCAGCAGGGAACACTTCTACGAGCAGTACTTC.

The J gene is TRBJ2-5, the V gene TRBV5-4; TRBD1 matches at 7 bases. Trimming at V came to 2 bases and at J to 2 bases, leaving 3 bases not matched to a gene. Germline CDR1 and CDR2: SGHNT and YYREEE (reference sequence). This CDR3 has 14 amino acids. The CDR3 spells CASSFRDRQETQYF. For the CDR3, the DNA is TGTGCCAGCAGCTTCCGGGACAGACAAGAGACCCAGTACTTC.

The gene calls are TRBV18 and TRBJ2-3, with 8 bases that match TRBD2. Germline V gives CDR1 KGHSH, CDR2 LQKENI. The CDR3 runs to 16 residues. V shed 3 bases, J shed 0 bases, and the junction held 5 bases outside the gene matches. This CDR3 reads CASSPWTSLSTDTQYF. CDR3 DNA: TGTGCCAGCTCACCCTGGACTAGCTTGAGCACAGATACGCAGTATTTT.

This clone appeared a single time. V gene TRBV28 combines with J gene TRBJ1-5, with 10 nucleotides matching TRBD1. Germline values: CDR1 MDHEN, CDR2 SYDVKM. The CDR3 is 13 residues long. V lost 4 bases to trimming and J lost 6 bases; unmatched junction nucleotides: 0. CDR3 in DNA: TGTGCCAGCAGTTGGACAGGGGGTCAGCCCCAGCATTTT. Translated: CASSWTGGQPQHF.

This rearrangement joins TRBV10-3 to TRBJ2-5; 7 bases line up with TRBD1. The CDR3 spans 14 residues. Germline trimming cut 8 bases from V and 3 bases from J; bases unmatched to any gene: 9. Germline V gene sequence: CDR1 ENHRY, CDR2 SYGVKD. The CDR3, as DNA: TGTGCCATCCGCCTTGCAGGGGGAGAAGAGACCCAGTACTTC. This sequence encodes CAIRLAGGEETQYF.

The chain combines TRBV6-4 with TRBJ2-1; 7 bases fit TRBD1. The CDR3 has 13 amino acids. The junction had 10 bases not matched to a gene; V was cut back by 8 bases and J by 9 bases. Germline V gene sequence: CDR1 MRHNA, CDR2 SNTAGT. CDR3 amino acids: CASGTDGSGEQFF. DNA of the CDR3: TGTGCCAGCGGGACAGACGGTTCGGGTGAGCAGTTCTTC.

The CDR3 is CAISWGTSGDPGEQYF. The CDR3 bases are TGTGCCATCAGCTGGGGAACTAGCGGGGACCCTGGGGAGCAGTACTTC. V usage is TRBV10-3 and J usage is TRBJ2-7; 10 positions match TRBD2. V shed 6 bases and J 7 bases; nucleotides not matched to a gene: 15. The germline gives CDR1 ENHRY, CDR2 SYGVKD. This CDR3 is 16 amino acids long.

The chain joins TRBV15 to TRBJ1-4; 7 bases are a match to TRBD1. The germline V gene encodes CDR1 LNHNV and CDR2 YYDKDF (reference sequence). The trim removed 3 bases at V and 5 bases at J, leaving 15 bases unmatched. The CDR3 is made up of 18 amino acids. This chain's CDR3 is CATSSGALGDRGNEKLFF. The CDR3 bases are TGTGCCACCAGCAGCGGGGCTCTAGGGGACAGAGGGAATGAAAAACTGTTTTTT.

As DNA, the CDR3 is TGCGCCAGCCAAATGGCGGGGAGCACAGATACGCAGTATTTT. It specifies CASQMAGSTDTQYF. The chain has TRBV5-1 and TRBJ2-3; the D gene is possibly TRBD2 (6 bases). Germline lookup yields CDR1 SGHRS and CDR2 YFSETQ. The CDR3 contains 14 residues. V lost 7 bases and J lost 0, with 12 bases in between. Based on the CDR3 plus reference TRBV5-1 and TRBJ2-3, the full variable domain is KAGVTQTPRYLIKTRGQQVTLSCSPISGHRSVSWYQQTPGQGLQFLFEYFSETQRNKGNFPGRFSGRQFSNSRSEMNVSTLELGDSALYLCASQMAGSTDTQYFGPGTRLTVL.

The V gene is TRBV4-1, the J gene TRBJ2-2; 13 nucleotides match TRBD2. V lost 4 bases, J lost 7 bases, and 3 bases stayed unmatched. Germline values: CDR1 MGHRA, CDR2 YSYEKL. The CDR3 extends over 15 amino acids. CDR3 coding DNA: TGCGCCAGCAGCCCGCGACTAGCGGGAGGCGGGGAGCTGTTTTTT. Translated, it gives CASSPRLAGGGELFF.

The chain carries TRBV15 and TRBJ2-1; 7 positions agree with TRBD2. This CDR3 is built from 15 residues. Germline loops: CDR1 LNHNV, CDR2 YYDKDF (reference sequence). Trimming cost V 3 bases and J 3 bases; bases outside gene matches: 5. The CDR3 DNA reads TGTGCCACCAGCAGGAGGACTAGTCGCTACAATGAGCAGTTCTTC. This codes for CATSRRTSRYNEQFF.

The gene calls are TRBV7-9 and TRBJ1-1, with 8 nucleotides matching TRBD1. After removal of 4 bases from V and 0 bases from J, the junction contained 1 base not matched to a gene. CDR3 length: 14 amino acids. Germline-derived CDR1 and CDR2 are SEHNR and FQNEAQ (reference sequence). DNA of the CDR3: TGTGCCAGCAGCTGGGGACAGGTGAACACTGAAGCTTTCTTT. It codes for CASSWGQVNTEAFF.

The chain recombines TRBV5-6 with TRBJ2-1; tentatively, D is TRBD2 (5 bases). Trimming took off 4 bases at V and 6 bases at J, with 14 bases between the two ends. CDR1 is SGHDT and CDR2 is YYEEEE in the germline V gene. The CDR3 covers 14 residues. Written as DNA, the CDR3 is TGTGCCAGCAGCCCGAGGTGGGAGATCAATGAGCAGTTCTTC. Protein product: CASSPRWEINEQFF.

V is TRBV6-6 and J is TRBJ2-7; 8 nucleotides align to TRBD1. This CDR3 is built from 16 residues. V lost 6 bases to trimming and J lost 2 bases; unmatched junction nucleotides: 12. From germline, CDR1 is MNHNY and CDR2 SVGAGI (reference sequence). CDR3 region: CASSLVQGARAYEQYV. CDR3 nucleotide sequence: TGTGCCAGCAGCTTAGTTCAGGGGGCTAGGGCCTACGAGCAGTACGTC.

The genes are TRBV23-1 and TRBJ1-2; 7 bases are a match to TRBD1. TRBV23-1 is flagged as an ORF with uncertain function. CDR3 length: 13 amino acids. The junction had 3 bases not matched to a gene; V was cut back by 6 bases and J by 2 bases. The CDR3 DNA sequence: TGCGCCAGCAGCCCAGGGGGGAACTATGGCTACACCTTC. It is translated as CASSPGGNYGYTF.

The chain employs TRBV5-1 and TRBJ1-4, with 9 nucleotides matching TRBD1. The CDR3 is made up of 16 amino acids. Germline lookup yields CDR1 SGHRS and CDR2 YFSETQ. The J segment lost 8 bases and the V segment lost 4 bases, leaving 12 bases of the junction unmatched. CDR3 nucleotides: TGCGCCAGCAGCGCTACGAGCGGGACAGGGTACGAAAAACTGTTTTTT. It yields the protein CASSATSGTGYEKLFF.

The genes are TRBV12-5 and TRBJ1-4, with D hard to call. Germline assignment: CDR1 LGHNT and CDR2 FRNRAP. The CDR3 sequence is 13 residues long. The V gene lost 6 bases and the J gene lost 8 bases, with 13 bases spanning the gap. The CDR3, as DNA: TGTGCTAGTGGGGCAACGGGATCCGAAAAACTGTTTTTT. Translated, it gives CASGATGSEKLFF.

The rearrangement uses TRBV5-8 and TRBJ2-7; 10 bases agree with TRBD2. CDR3 length equals 14 residues. The junction had 2 bases not matched to a gene; V was cut back by 0 bases and J by 5 bases. Germline V CDR1 and CDR2: SGHTS, YDEGEE. CDR3 sequence (DNA): TGTGCCAGCAGCTTGGTTGGGACTAGCGACGAGCAGTACGTC. It yields the protein CASSLVGTSDEQYV.

The CDR3 DNA sequence: TGCGCCAGCAGCCAAGGCTGGAGTTCTAACTATGGCTACACCTTC. Protein product: CASSQGWSSNYGYTF. This chain connects TRBV4-1 to TRBJ1-2; the D is unclear. V shed 1 base and J shed 0 bases, with 9 bases lying between them. Germline lookup yields CDR1 MGHRA and CDR2 YSYEKL. The CDR3 runs to 15 residues.

The chain links TRBV9 to TRBJ1-5; TRBD1 agrees at 9 bases. Germline assignment: CDR1 SGDLS and CDR2 YYNGEE. V lost 3 bases and J lost 10; bases outside the gene matches: 5. The CDR3 has 13 residues. The CDR3 region has the DNA TGTGCCAGCAGCGGGGGGACAGGGAAACCCCAGCATTTT. It codes for CASSGGTGKPQHF.

The chain carries TRBV7-6 and TRBJ1-1; possible D gene TRBD1, 5 bases. Trimming shortened V by 7 bases and J by 0 bases, and 9 bases separated the two germline ends. CDR1 and CDR2 from the germline V gene are SGHVS and FNYEAQ. The CDR3 covers 13 residues. The CDR3 region has the DNA TGTGCCAGCAAAAGACAGTTGAACACTGAAGCTTTCTTT. Encoded protein: CASKRQLNTEAFF.

The chain joins TRBV5-5 to TRBJ2-7; a weak D match, TRBD2 (6 bases). Germline V CDR1 and CDR2: SGHKS, YYEKEE (reference sequence). The CDR3 is made up of 15 amino acids. V was cut by 0 bases and J by 5 bases, with 15 bases left in between. The CDR3 loop reads CASSLASGYPDEQYV. In DNA form, the CDR3 reads TGTGCCAGCAGCTTGGCGAGCGGGTACCCGGACGAGCAGTACGTC.

The chain combines TRBV28 with TRBJ1-5; a weak D match, TRBD1 (6 bases). The germline V and J ends were trimmed by 3 bases and 0 bases, with 18 bases remaining between them. Looked up from germline, CDR1 is MDHEN and CDR2 is SYDVKM. The CDR3 sequence is 18 residues long. In DNA, the CDR3 is TGTGCCAGCAGTTTCCGCCACCTTGGGGGCAGTAGCAATCAGCCCCAGCATTTT. Protein: CASSFRHLGGSSNQPQHF.